These 21 T cell receptor beta chains were all obtained from the same sample, sequenced in a study of T cell responses to AZD1222 COVID-19 vaccine. Sequencing was performed with immunoSEQ multiplex PCR; in TCRdb, only in-frame clones are kept and a portion is missing. Of roughly 140,000 clones listed, approximately 88% were seen once; the top ten hold more than 3%. The sample consisted of peripheral blood, taken on day 0 of MenACWY control vaccination. The source of these receptors is an adult in good health.

The rearrangement joins TRBV9 to TRBJ2-3; 10 bases are shared with TRBD1. From germline, CDR1 is SGDLS and CDR2 YYNGEE. This CDR3 region has 15 residues. V shed 3 bases and J 2 bases; nucleotides not matched to a gene: 3. CDR3 nucleotides: TGTGCCAGCAGCGCAGACAGGGGGCCCACAGATACGCAGTATTTT. This translates into CASSADRGPTDTQYF.

This rearrangement joins TRBV4-1 to TRBJ2-5, with a possible D match to TRBD1 (6 bases). The germline gives CDR1 MGHRA, CDR2 YSYEKL. The CDR3 has 14 amino acids. Trimming removed 4 bases at V and 5 bases at J, with 14 bases between. The CDR3 protein is CASSPEQGRETQYF. DNA of the CDR3: TGCGCCAGCAGCCCAGAACAGGGTCGGGAGACCCAGTACTTC.

J is TRBJ1-2 and V is TRBV29-1; the D gene is possibly TRBD1 (6 bases). Trimming took 5 bases from V and 2 from J, leaving 9 bases between them. Germline values: CDR1 SQVTM, CDR2 ANQGSEA. The CDR3 loop spans 12 amino acids. The CDR3 coding sequence is TGCAGCGTTAGGGGGTTCAACTATGGCTACACCTTC. Amino acid sequence: CSVRGFNYGYTF.

The chain links TRBV6-5 to TRBJ1-1, with TRBD1 as a possible D gene (6 bases). Germline V gives CDR1 MNHEY, CDR2 SVGAGI. The CDR3 has 15 residues. The V gene lost 7 bases and the J gene lost 1 base, with 16 bases spanning the gap. The CDR3 region is CASTPPWGQNTEAFF. As DNA, the CDR3 is TGTGCCAGCACCCCCCCCTGGGGGCAGAACACTGAAGCTTTCTTT.

This clone was seen a few times. The rearrangement uses TRBV4-2 and TRBJ1-2, with TRBD1 matching over 7 bases. Germline trimming cut 0 bases from V and 4 bases from J; bases unmatched to any gene: 8. The CDR3 loop spans 16 amino acids. Germline lookup yields CDR1 LGHNA and CDR2 YNFKEQ. The CDR3: CASSQEATGVSYGYTF. The CDR3 DNA reads TGTGCCAGCAGCCAAGAGGCCACAGGGGTTAGCTATGGCTACACCTTC.

V is TRBV29-1 and J is TRBJ1-1; D is undetermined. Germline lookup yields CDR1 SQVTM and CDR2 ANQGSEA. V lost 3 bases and J lost 5, with 16 bases in between. This CDR3 has 14 amino acids. The CDR3 sequence: CSVDSRPSRTEAFF. The CDR3, as DNA: TGCAGCGTTGATTCGAGGCCCAGCAGGACTGAAGCTTTCTTT.

The chain joins TRBV6-6 to TRBJ1-3; 7 bases line up with TRBD1. Germline lookup yields CDR1 MNHNY and CDR2 SVGAGI (reference sequence). V lost 6 bases, J lost 0 bases, and 2 bases stayed unmatched. The CDR3 is 14 amino acids. The CDR3 loop is CASSSGGSGNTIYF. The CDR3, as DNA: TGTGCCAGCAGCTCAGGGGGCTCTGGAAACACCATATATTTT.

The chain joins TRBV6-1 to TRBJ1-1; no reliable D call. V lost 3 bases and J 1 base, leaving 6 bases between the germline ends. Germline V gene sequence: CDR1 MNHNS, CDR2 SASEGT. The CDR3 is 13 amino acids. Written as DNA, the CDR3 is TGTGCCAGCAGTGACCAGCCGAACACTGAAGCTTTCTTT. The encoded protein is CASSDQPNTEAFF.

The J gene is TRBJ2-2, the V gene TRBV7-3; 8 bases match TRBD2. Losses at the gene ends were 1 base for V and 6 bases for J; bases not matched to a gene: 7. Germline loops: CDR1 SGHTA, CDR2 FQGTGA. The CDR3 spans 16 residues. In DNA, the CDR3 is TGTGCCAGCAGCTTAAGTCCGGGAGGGGGGCCCGGGGAGCTGTTTTTT. This encodes CASSLSPGGGPGELFF.

The V gene is TRBV12-5, the J gene TRBJ1-6, with a weak D call TRBD1 (5 bases). Between the trimmed V and J ends, which lost 9 bases and 8 bases, there was a span of 17 bases. This CDR3 is 14 amino acids long. Germline CDR1 LGHNT, CDR2 FRNRAP. As DNA, the CDR3 is TGTGCTAGCGCCGGAATTGGGGGTGATTCACCCCTCCACTTT. Its protein product is CASAGIGGDSPLHF.

V gene TRBV28 combines with J gene TRBJ2-2, with D unresolved. The CDR3 loop spans 12 amino acids. From germline, CDR1 is MDHEN and CDR2 SYDVKM. V lost 3 bases and J 5 bases, leaving 4 bases between the germline ends. CDR3 sequence (DNA): TGTGCCAGCAGTTTTCGAACCGGGGAGCTGTTTTTT. Translation gives CASSFRTGELFF. Together with reference TRBV28 and TRBJ2-2, the CDR3 gives the full variable domain: DVKVTQSSRYLVKRTGEKVFLECVQDMDHENMFWYRQDPGLGLRLIYFSYDVKMKEKGDIPEGYSVSREKKERFSLILESASTNQTSMYLCASSFRTGELFFGEGSRLTVL.

Concerning this clone itself: The junction and the germline gene differ at one end; a read error may be behind it. This chain uses TRBV18 with TRBJ1-4; 7 bases fit TRBD1. The CDR3 contains 14 residues. Germline V lookup: CDR1 KGHSH, CDR2 LQKENI. This CDR3 is CASSPQGNPEKLFF. CDR3 sequence (DNA): TGTGCCAGCTCCCCACAGGGGAACCCGGAAAAACTGTTTTTT.

Details on this clone: This sample includes further DNA sequences coding for the same CDR3. The V and J genes are TRBV18 and TRBJ2-1, with TRBD2 matching 12 bases. This CDR3 spans 16 amino acids. Unmatched junction bases numbered 2, after V lost 3 bases and J lost 2 bases. In germline, CDR1 is KGHSH, CDR2 LQKENI. CDR3 sequence reads: CASSPGLAGTYNEQFF. CDR3 nucleotide sequence: TGTGCCAGCTCACCTGGACTAGCGGGAACCTACAATGAGCAGTTCTTC. The full variable domain, completed using reference TRBV18 and TRBJ2-1, is NAGVMQNPRHLVRRRGQEARLRCSPMKGHSHVYWYRQLPEEGLKFMVYLQKENIIDESGMPKERFSAEFPKEGPSILRIQQVVRGDSAAYFCASSPGLAGTYNEQFFGPGTRLTVL.

The chain couples TRBV12-5 to TRBJ1-5, with 7 bases identical to TRBD1. Germline assignment: CDR1 LGHNT and CDR2 FRNRAP. The CDR3 consists of 15 residues. V was pared by 6 bases and J by 2 bases, with 7 bases of the junction left unmatched. CDR3 bases: TGTGCTAGTGGCCCCGACAGGGTGGGCAATCAGCCCCAGCATTTT. Translation gives CASGPDRVGNQPQHF.

The chain links TRBV28 to TRBJ1-1, with a weak D call TRBD1 (6 bases). Germline V CDR1 and CDR2: MDHEN, SYDVKM. CDR3 length: 18 residues. The V gene lost 2 bases and the J gene lost 0 bases, with 19 bases spanning the gap. As DNA, the CDR3 is TGTGCCAGCAGTTTACCCATTCAAATTCAGGGGTTGAACACTGAAGCTTTCTTT. Translated, it gives CASSLPIQIQGLNTEAFF. The variable domain in full, completed from reference TRBV28 and TRBJ1-1, reads DVKVTQSSRYLVKRTGEKVFLECVQDMDHENMFWYRQDPGLGLRLIYFSYDVKMKEKGDIPEGYSVSREKKERFSLILESASTNQTSMYLCASSLPIQIQGLNTEAFFGQGTRLTVV.

CDR3 nucleotide sequence: TGTGCCAGCAACGACGAGTTAGGGACTGAAGCTTTCTTT. It specifies CASNDELGTEAFF. J is TRBJ1-1 and V is TRBV11-3; no definite D call. V was trimmed by 7 bases and J by 5 bases, leaving 14 bases between them. CDR1 is SGHNT and CDR2 is YENEEA in the germline V gene. There are 13 residues in the CDR3.

This chain joins TRBV2 and TRBJ1-5; 7 bases map to TRBD1. CDR1 SNHLY and CDR2 FYNNEI come from the germline V gene. V lost 4 bases and J lost 3; bases outside the gene matches: 3. This CDR3 is 14 amino acids long. CDR3 DNA sequence: TGTGCCAGCAGTGGGGGACAGTTCAATCAGCCCCAGCATTTT. Amino acids: CASSGGQFNQPQHF. The variable domain in full, completed from reference TRBV2 and TRBJ1-5, reads EPEVTQTPSHQVTQMGQEVILRCVPISNHLYFYWYRQILGQKVEFLVSFYNNEISEKSEIFDDQFSVERPDGSNFTLKIRSTKLEDSAMYFCASSGGQFNQPQHFGDGTRLSIL.

The chain is built from TRBV5-4 and TRBJ2-5, with TRBD1 matching over 8 bases. Unmatched junction bases numbered 7, after V lost 4 bases and J lost 2 bases. The CDR3 runs 15 residues. CDR1 is SGHNT and CDR2 is YYREEE in the germline V gene (reference sequence). The CDR3 protein is CASSQDRGWQETQYF. The CDR3 bases are TGTGCCAGCAGCCAAGACAGGGGATGGCAAGAGACCCAGTACTTC.

This chain uses TRBV7-8 with TRBJ2-1, with TRBD2 matching 11 bases. V trimming: 1 base; J trimming: 4 bases; junction bases outside the gene matches: 9. This CDR3 contains 18 residues. Germline V gives CDR1 SGHVS, CDR2 FQNEAQ. CDR3 residues: CASSLGVAGGPRYNEQFF. In nucleotides, the CDR3 is TGTGCCAGCAGCTTAGGGGTAGCGGGAGGGCCGCGATACAATGAGCAGTTCTTC.

This clone was picked up one time. This chain uses TRBV6-5 with TRBJ2-7; TRBD1 or TRBD2 may be the D gene (6 bases each). There are 14 residues in the CDR3. Trimming cost V 7 bases and J 3 bases, with 16 bases left between them. Germline V gives CDR1 MNHEY, CDR2 SVGAGI. CDR3 sequence reads: CASTRQAGNYEQYF. CDR3 coding DNA: TGTGCCAGCACCCGACAGGCGGGGAACTACGAGCAGTACTTC.

The V call is TRBV27, the J call TRBJ1-1; D gene ambiguous. CDR1 MNHEY and CDR2 SMNVEV come from the germline V gene (reference sequence). This CDR3 is built from 13 residues. The germline V and J ends were trimmed by 6 bases and 1 base, with 9 bases remaining between them. The CDR3: CASSAWRNTEAFF. CDR3 nucleotides: TGTGCCAGCAGCGCCTGGAGGAACACTGAAGCTTTCTTT.